This TCR beta chain was sequenced in a study of CD8 T cells in Susac syndrome. TEMRA cells were FACS-enriched, with CD8+ and CD4+ T cells isolated negatively. With random hexamers, reverse transcription was performed on 0.5 to 1 ug of RNA. TCRdb itself ran the immunoSEQ multiplex PCR reads through MiXCR, one entry per CDR3 protein. Of 150,000 to 200,000 distinct CDR3 sequences in the sample, roughly nine tenths were seen once. The V and J ends lost 2 bases and 1 base respectively, with 8 bases between them. In germline, CDR1 is DFQATT, CDR2 SNEGSKA (reference sequence). The CDR3 length is 13 residues.

The sequencing input was CD4+ T cells from PBMCs. The receptor comes from a human donor with Susac syndrome. This chain uses TRBV20-1 with TRBJ1-1, with D unresolved. CDR3 region: CSARNSPNTEAFF. CDR3 DNA: TGCAGTGCTAGAAACAGCCCGAACACTGAAGCTTTCTTT.